These 21 T cell receptor beta chains share one sample of origin, sequenced in a study of T-cell memory formation after mild COVID-19. TCRdb re-derived calls from the 5' RACE reads in MiXCR, one entry per CDR3 protein. The sample holds about 440,000 distinct CDR3 sequences, 20% seen once. The sequenced material came from PBMCs or a T cell subset sorted from them (not recorded which). The receptors shown here come from an adult woman who had mild COVID-19 (a few samples of this study predate the infection). Cell type and time point are not known.

This clonotype was seen only a few times. The chain couples TRBV15 to TRBJ1-5; 9 bases fit TRBD1. CDR3 size: 15 residues. V shed 0 bases and J 7 bases; nucleotides not matched to a gene: 4. Germline V gives CDR1 LNHNV, CDR2 YYDKDF (reference sequence). Here the CDR3 DNA reads TGTGCCACCAGCAGAGACGACAGGGGGAGGCAGCCCCAGCATTTT. Translation: CATSRDDRGRQPQHF.

The rearrangement joins TRBV10-3 to TRBJ2-5; no definite D call. Germline values: CDR1 ENHRY, CDR2 SYGVKD. V gave up 3 bases and J gave up 2 bases, with 7 bases separating them. This CDR3 region has 13 residues. In DNA form, the CDR3 reads TGTGCCATCAGTGAAACAGCACAAGAGACCCAGTACTTC. It translates to CAISETAQETQYF.

J is TRBJ2-4 and V is TRBV11-2; 7 positions match TRBD1. V lost 1 base to trimming and J lost 4 bases; unmatched junction nucleotides: 7. Germline values: CDR1 SGHAT, CDR2 FQNNGV. This CDR3 spans 16 amino acids. The CDR3 DNA reads TGTGCCAGCAGCTTAGGTGGGACAGTCCGTAAAAACATTCAGTACTTC. Its protein is CASSLGGTVRKNIQYF. Looking up the rest from reference TRBV11-2 and TRBJ2-4 gives the full variable domain: EAGVAQSPRYKIIEKRQSVAFWCNPISGHATLYWYQQILGQGPKLLIQFQNNGVVDDSQLPKDRFSAERLKGVDSTLKIQPAKLEDSAVYLCASSLGGTVRKNIQYFGAGTRLSVL.

This clonotype occurred a few times. The V gene is TRBV4-1, the J gene TRBJ2-3; 9 bases map to TRBD2. The J segment lost 11 bases and the V segment lost 1 base, leaving 13 bases of the junction unmatched. Germline V CDR1 and CDR2: MGHRA, YSYEKL. There are 16 residues in the CDR3. Written as DNA, the CDR3 is TGCGCCAGCAGCCAAGGCCTAGCGGGGACGATGTGGTTGCAGTATTTT. The encoded protein is CASSQGLAGTMWLQYF.

The V gene is TRBV6-6, the J gene TRBJ2-3, with 8 positions matching TRBD2. V shed 8 bases, J shed 1 base, and the junction held 5 bases outside the gene matches. Germline assignment: CDR1 MNHNY and CDR2 SVGAGI (reference sequence). The CDR3 contains 14 residues. CDR3: CASREGGGTDTQYF. The CDR3 bases are TGTGCCAGCCGGGAGGGGGGGGGCACAGATACGCAGTATTTT.

The V and J genes are TRBV9 and TRBJ2-3; D may match TRBD1 or TRBD2 (7 bases each). The V and J ends lost 2 bases and 1 base respectively, with 14 bases between them. The CDR3 has 16 residues. In germline, CDR1 is SGDLS, CDR2 YYNGEE. The CDR3 sequence: CASSVPRGGGTDTQYF. The CDR3 region has the DNA TGTGCCAGCAGCGTCCCCAGGGGGGGGGGCACAGATACGCAGTATTTT. Looking up the rest from reference TRBV9 and TRBJ2-3 gives the full variable domain: DSGVTQTPKHLITATGQRVTLRCSPRSGDLSVYWYQQSLDQGLQFLIQYYNGEERAKGNILERFSAQQFPDLHSELNLSSLELGDSALYFCASSVPRGGGTDTQYFGPGTRLTVL.

The chain couples TRBV4-2 to TRBJ1-2; D unresolved. Germline-derived CDR1 and CDR2 are LGHNA and YNFKEQ. This CDR3 has 16 residues. V was clipped by 0 bases and J by 8 bases, with 19 bases between them. The CDR3 region is CASSQDGPGDTGGYTF. The CDR3 nucleotides read TGTGCCAGCAGCCAAGATGGGCCAGGAGACACTGGGGGCTACACCTTC.

This chain links TRBV6-2 or TRBV6-3 with TRBJ1-1; D is unclear. With 4 bases removed from V and 1 base from J, the gap between germline ends came to 10 bases. This CDR3 contains 14 residues. CDR1 is MNHEY and CDR2 is SVGEGT in the germline V gene. CDR3 residues: CASSSRTQNTEAFF. Written as DNA, the CDR3 is TGTGCCAGCAGTTCCCGGACGCAGAACACTGAAGCTTTCTTT.

This sequence joins TRBV2 and TRBJ1-2; D is unclear. The germline V and J ends were trimmed by 2 bases and 1 base, with 8 bases remaining between them. This CDR3 is 14 amino acids long. Per germline, CDR1 SNHLY and CDR2 FYNNEI. As DNA, the CDR3 is TGTGCCAGCAGTGAACCCGGCCTTAACTATGGCTACACCTTC. Amino acid sequence: CASSEPGLNYGYTF.

This clonotype came up a few times. The chain combines TRBV6-1 with TRBJ1-1, with D maybe TRBD1 (5 bases). Germline CDR1 MNHNS, CDR2 SASEGT. V shed 3 bases and J shed 4 bases, with 12 bases lying between them. This CDR3 has 14 residues. The CDR3 DNA reads TGTGCCAGCAGTGAGAGGGGAGAGAGCACTGAAGCTTTCTTT. Amino acid sequence: CASSERGESTEAFF.

Only a few counts were recorded for this clonotype. This CDR3 is CASGAISRDTQYF. CDR3 bases: TGTGCCAGCGGAGCTATAAGTCGGGATACGCAGTATTTT. The chain couples TRBV6-2 or TRBV6-3 to TRBJ2-3; D gene ambiguous. The CDR3 sequence is 13 residues long. Germline CDR1 reads MNHEY; CDR2 reads SVGEGT. Trimming removed 8 bases at V and 6 bases at J, with 15 bases between.

The chain recombines TRBV15 with TRBJ1-1; D call uncertain. Trimming took 0 bases from V and 2 from J, leaving 19 bases between them. Germline loops: CDR1 LNHNV, CDR2 YYDKDF (reference sequence). The CDR3 is 18 amino acids. DNA for the CDR3: TGTGCCACCAGCAGAGATGTGGAGGCGGGGTCGGCCAACACTGAAGCTTTCTTT. Encoded protein: CATSRDVEAGSANTEAFF. Looking up the rest from reference TRBV15 and TRBJ1-1 gives the full variable domain: DAMVIQNPRYQVTQFGKPVTLSCSQTLNHNVMYWYQQKSSQAPKLLFHYYDKDFNNEADTPDNFQSRRPNTSFCFLDIRSPGLGDTAMYLCATSRDVEAGSANTEAFFGQGTRLTVV.

The chain is built from TRBV20-1 and TRBJ2-5; D unclear. V shed 2 bases and J shed 0 bases, with 7 bases lying between them. The germline gives CDR1 DFQATT, CDR2 SNEGSKA (reference sequence). This CDR3 has 13 amino acids. CDR3 DNA: TGCAGTGCTAGACCCTCGTACCAAGAGACCCAGTACTTC. Its translation: CSARPSYQETQYF.

In this sample, this clonotype turned up a few times. The chain is built from TRBV6-5 and TRBJ1-1, with D unclear. V was clipped by 5 bases and J by 4 bases, with 14 bases between them. Germline V gene sequence: CDR1 MNHEY, CDR2 SVGAGI. This CDR3 is built from 14 residues. The CDR3 sequence is CASSEPWGRTEAFF. DNA for the CDR3: TGTGCCAGCAGTGAGCCCTGGGGTCGCACTGAAGCTTTCTTT.

The chain links TRBV30 to TRBJ2-3; D not certain. Germline values: CDR1 GTSNPN, CDR2 SVGIG (reference sequence). This CDR3 region has 11 residues. V was cut by 1 base and J by 6 bases, with 5 bases left in between. As DNA, the CDR3 is TGTGCCTGGAGTGCCCCGGATACGCAGTATTTT. Its translation is CAWSAPDTQYF.

This clonotype was found a few times. The chain carries TRBV5-1 and TRBJ2-3; D is unclear. The germline gives CDR1 SGHRS, CDR2 YFSETQ. CDR3 length equals 16 residues. The V and J ends lost 3 bases and 0 bases respectively, with 14 bases between them. CDR3 residues: CASSSIRPQSTDTQYF. The CDR3 DNA is TGCGCCAGCAGCTCAATACGGCCTCAAAGCACAGATACGCAGTATTTT. Full variable domain (rest looked up from reference TRBV5-1 and TRBJ2-3): KAGVTQTPRYLIKTRGQQVTLSCSPISGHRSVSWYQQTPGQGLQFLFEYFSETQRNKGNFPGRFSGRQFSNSRSEMNVSTLELGDSALYLCASSSIRPQSTDTQYFGPGTRLTVL.

The chain has TRBV5-6 and TRBJ2-1; 11 bases line up with TRBD2. In germline, CDR1 is SGHDT, CDR2 YYEEEE. The CDR3 covers 16 residues. J was trimmed by 7 bases and V by 2 bases; bases with no gene match: 8. CDR3 sequence: CASSFLSGRAQNEQFF. Here the CDR3 DNA reads TGTGCCAGCAGCTTCCTTAGCGGGAGGGCCCAGAATGAGCAGTTCTTC.

The chain links TRBV27 to TRBJ1-1; D gene unclear. Germline lookup yields CDR1 MNHEY and CDR2 SMNVEV (reference sequence). Trimming removed 0 bases from V and 5 bases from J, with 10 bases in between. The CDR3 runs 14 residues. The CDR3 reads CASSLSWEGTEAFF. CDR3 in DNA: TGTGCCAGCAGTTTATCGTGGGAGGGTACTGAAGCTTTCTTT.

J is TRBJ1-2 and V is TRBV19; no clear D. Germline V gene sequence: CDR1 LNHDA, CDR2 SQIVND (reference sequence). V dropped 6 bases and J dropped 8 bases, with 16 bases sitting between them. The CDR3 spans 13 residues. The CDR3: CASSLPLLGGYTF. Here the CDR3 DNA reads TGTGCCAGTAGCCTGCCCTTGCTGGGGGGCTACACCTTC.

This clonotype was found a few times. The V gene is TRBV30, the J gene TRBJ2-3, with 15 bases fitting TRBD2. The germline CDR1 and CDR2 sequences are GTSNPN and SVGIG (reference sequence). The ends lost 1 base at V and 8 bases at J; junction bases unmatched: 1. The CDR3 runs 14 residues. CDR3 in amino acids: CAWSAGLAGGTQYF. DNA for the CDR3: TGTGCCTGGAGTGCGGGACTAGCGGGGGGTACGCAGTATTTT.

The CDR3 spells CASRSGLAGAFITGELFF. The CDR3 coding sequence is TGCGCCAGCAGATCCGGACTAGCGGGGGCCTTCATTACCGGGGAGCTGTTTTTT. The rearrangement links TRBV5-1 to TRBJ2-2, with 13 bases fitting TRBD2. The CDR3 covers 18 residues. Germline assignment: CDR1 SGHRS and CDR2 YFSETQ. V trimming: 5 bases; J trimming: 5 bases; junction bases outside the gene matches: 12.